The rows below give T cell receptor beta chains drawn from one sample of a study of T-cell reconstitution after alpha-beta-depleted transplantation in children. TCRdb independently ran MiXCR on the PCR reads; one entry per CDR3 protein. The sample includes a few hundred thousand distinct CDR3 sequences, roughly a tenth of them seen just once. The material sequenced was PBMCs, taken before TCRalphabeta/CD19-depleted stem cell transplant. Every receptor here comes from a boy younger than two with acute myeloid leukemia, due to receive a stem cell transplant. Each CDR3 is given with its conserved first and last residue. The D gene is left open where the match is weak. The size of a clone is reported for some rows only, either as once, few or many, or as a class for expanded clones.

j_call v_call d_call clone_size cdr3_aa cdr3_nt
TRBJ2-7 TRBV3-1 NA many CASSPWQVDSYEQYF TGTGCCAGCAGCCCCTGGCAGGTCGACTCCTACGAGCAGTACTTC
TRBJ2-4 TRBV12-3/TRBV12-4 NA many CASSSPGTAKNIQYF TGTGCCAGCAGTTCCCCCGGTACGGCCAAAAACATTCAGTACTTC
TRBJ2-7 TRBV20-1 NA NA CSARTLPPCEQYF TGCAGTGCTAGAACACTCCCCCCATGTGAGCAGTACTTC
TRBJ2-3 TRBV5-1 NA many CASSLEGGGTDTQYF TGCGCCAGCAGCTTGGAGGGGGGCGGGACAGATACGCAGTATTTT
TRBJ2-7 TRBV12-3/TRBV12-4 TRBD2 few CASSSPAGPGYEQYF TGTGCCAGCAGTTCACCAGCGGGGCCAGGGTACGAGCAGTACTTC
TRBJ2-7 TRBV12-3/TRBV12-4 NA many CASSPTSSTYEQYF TGTGCCAGCAGTCCGACTAGTAGTACCTACGAGCAGTACTTC
TRBJ2-1 TRBV7-8 NA few CASSPFSSYNEQFF TGTGCCAGCAGCCCGTTCAGCTCCTACAATGAGCAGTTCTTC
TRBJ2-5 TRBV24-1 TRBD2 many CATSDSTSGRQETQYF TGTGCCACCAGTGATTCAACTAGCGGGAGACAAGAGACCCAGTACTTC
TRBJ1-2 TRBV3-1 NA few CASSGTAGTYGYTF TGTGCCAGCAGCGGGACGGCGGGGACCTATGGCTACACCTTC
TRBJ1-5 TRBV6-1 NA many CASSKRTDSNQPQHF TGTGCCAGCAGTAAGCGGACTGATAGCAATCAGCCCCAGCATTTT
TRBJ2-7 TRBV20-1 TRBD2 few CSARGGGLAGAYEQYF TGCAGTGCTAGAGGAGGTGGATTAGCGGGAGCCTACGAGCAGTACTTC